The rows below give T cell receptor beta chains drawn from one sample of a study of CD4 T cells in relation to SARS-CoV-2 and coronaviruses. Profiling relied on immunoSEQ multiplex PCR, and the TCRdb table lists in-frame clones only, not all of them. The sample carries tens of thousands of clones, around four fifths recorded once. No antigens are known for them. The source material was memory CD4+ T cells from PBMCs, cultured in vitro. The receptors originated from an adult with COVID-19. CDR3s include the opening cysteine and the closing phenylalanine or tryptophan. A D gene is named only where the DNA matches it firmly. Clone size is stated in some rows and not others, as once, few, many or a class when expanded.

TRBV7-2	TRBJ1-5	-	16	-	CASSSRGGGMGQPQHF	TGTGCCAGCAGCTCCCGGGGGGGAGGAATGGGTCAGCCCCAGCATTTT
TRBV19	TRBJ2-1	-	15	TRBD1	CASSIHRGPYNEQFF	TGTGCCAGTAGTATCCACAGGGGACCCTACAATGAGCAGTTCTTC
TRBV10-3	TRBJ1-5	-	14	TRBD1	CAISRTGGDQPQHF	TGTGCCATCAGTCGGACAGGAGGAGATCAGCCCCAGCATTTT
TRBV28	TRBJ1-1	-	13	-	CASSLLQGWVAFF	TGTGCCAGCAGTTTATTACAGGGATGGGTAGCTTTCTTT
TRBV7-2	TRBJ1-3	-	13	-	CASSSGLGNTIYF	TGTGCCAGCAGCTCCGGGCTGGGGAACACCATATATTTT
TRBV15	TRBJ1-4	-	14	-	CATSRGTVYEKLFF	TGTGCCACCAGCAGAGGGACAGTATATGAAAAACTGTTTTTT
TRBV5-1	TRBJ1-4	-	13	TRBD1	CASSSDRVEKLFF	TGCGCCAGCAGCTCCGACAGGGTCGAAAAACTGTTTTTT
TRBV7-2	TRBJ2-5	-	15	-	CASSAARDFQETQYF	TGTGCCAGCAGCGCCGCCCGGGATTTTCAAGAGACCCAGTACTTC
TRBV7-8	TRBJ2-1	-	14	TRBD1	CASAKGASFDEQFF	TGTGCCAGCGCCAAGGGGGCGAGTTTCGATGAGCAGTTCTTC
TRBV30	TRBJ2-2	-	13	TRBD1	CAWQGGHTGELFF	TGTGCCTGGCAAGGGGGCCACACCGGGGAGCTGTTTTTT
TRBV24-1	TRBJ2-7	-	12	TRBD1	CATSSGGHEQYF	TGTGCCACCAGTTCAGGGGGCCACGAGCAGTACTTC
TRBV5-6	TRBJ2-5	-	14	-	CASSLRQGVETQYF	TGTGCCAGCAGCTTGAGGCAGGGCGTAGAGACCCAGTACTTC
TRBV6-4	TRBJ2-3	few	15	TRBD2	CASSDGAGGTDTQYF	TGTGCCAGCAGTGACGGGGCGGGAGGCACAGATACGCAGTATTTT
TRBV19	TRBJ2-4	-	15	-	CASSRGGTSKNIQYF	TGTGCCAGTAGTAGAGGGGGAACCTCCAAAAACATTCAGTACTTC
TRBV5-1	TRBJ1-2	-	12	-	CASSGDSYGYTF	TGCGCCAGCAGTGGCGACAGCTATGGCTACACCTTC
TRBV7-2	TRBJ2-5	-	12	-	CASSLGPETQYF	TGTGCCAGCAGCTTAGGTCCAGAGACCCAGTACTTC
TRBV5-1	TRBJ2-3	-	14	-	CASRQAVDTDTQYF	TGCGCCAGCAGACAAGCGGTTGACACAGATACGCAGTATTTT
TRBV3-1/TRBV3-2	TRBJ2-7	once	15	TRBD1	CASSQGTGPQIRQYF	TGTGCCAGCAGCCAAGGGACAGGACCCCAGATTAGGCAGTACTTC
TRBV5-4	TRBJ2-3	-	16	TRBD2	CASSFSGTRTTDTQYF	TGTGCCAGCAGCTTCTCCGGGACTAGAACGACAGATACGCAGTATTTT
TRBV10-3	TRBJ1-6	few	15	TRBD1	CAISDNRGSDSPLHF	TGTGCCATCAGTGATAACAGGGGGTCTGATTCACCCCTCCACTTT
TRBV28	TRBJ1-6	-	13	-	CASMGFLNSPLHF	TGTGCCAGCATGGGGTTTCTTAATTCACCCCTCCACTTT
TRBV14	TRBJ2-1	-	15	-	CASSQDRVSYNEQFF	TGTGCCAGCAGCCAAGATAGGGTTTCCTACAATGAGCAGTTCTTC
TRBV27	TRBJ2-1	-	16	-	CASSLGAGVTYNEQFF	TGTGCCAGCAGTTTGGGAGCGGGCGTTACCTACAATGAGCAGTTCTTC
TRBV18	TRBJ2-5	-	13	-	CASSTTVQETQYF	TGTGCCAGCTCGACGACAGTCCAAGAGACCCAGTACTTC
TRBV12-3/TRBV12-4	TRBJ2-1	-	12	-	CASSFRAGEQFF	TGTGCCAGCAGTTTTCGAGCTGGTGAGCAGTTCTTC
TRBV30	TRBJ1-4	-	14	-	CAWRASHLSEKLFF	TGTGCCTGGAGGGCGTCGCACTTAAGTGAAAAACTGTTTTTT
TRBV7-9	TRBJ2-2	-	18	-	CASSSTPARPGSTGELFF	TGTGCCAGCAGTTCTACTCCGGCGCGCCCCGGTAGCACCGGGGAGCTGTTTTTT
TRBV19	TRBJ1-1	few	17	TRBD1	CASSIGRRGQGVTEAFF	TGTGCCAGTAGTATTGGGAGGCGCGGACAGGGGGTCACTGAAGCTTTCTTT
TRBV28	TRBJ2-1	-	15	-	CASTSRAASYNEQFF	TGTGCCAGCACCTCCCGAGCGGCCTCCTACAATGAGCAGTTCTTC
TRBV11-3	TRBJ2-3	-	16	TRBD2	CASSLGLHRTTDTQYF	TGTGCCAGCAGCTTGGGACTACATAGGACCACAGATACGCAGTATTTT
TRBV19	TRBJ1-2	-	14	TRBD1	CASSIGTANYGYTF	TGTGCCAGTAGTATTGGGACAGCCAACTATGGCTACACCTTC
TRBV19	TRBJ2-7	-	18	TRBD1	CASSDPRAGTGVSYEQYF	TGTGCCAGTAGTGACCCAAGGGCCGGGACAGGCGTTTCCTACGAGCAGTACTTC
TRBV30	TRBJ2-1	few	16	TRBD2	CAWGTGLAGGYNEQFF	TGTGCCTGGGGAACGGGACTAGCGGGGGGTTACAATGAGCAGTTCTTC
TRBV7-2	TRBJ2-3	-	12	-	CASSGFTDTQYF	TGTGCCAGCAGCGGGTTTACGGATACGCAGTATTTT
TRBV19	TRBJ1-1	-	14	-	CASRTRTTDTEAFF	TGTGCCAGTAGGACCAGGACCACCGACACTGAAGCTTTCTTT
TRBV23-1	TRBJ2-5	-	19	TRBD2	CASSQSRDRRTSGSETQYF	TGCGCCAGCAGTCAATCGAGGGACCGAAGGACTAGCGGGAGCGAGACCCAGTACTTC
TRBV4-1	TRBJ2-7	few	17	TRBD2	CASSQGQGGRAGFEQYF	TGCGCCAGCAGCCAAGGCCAGGGCGGGAGGGCCGGGTTCGAGCAGTACTTC
TRBV3-1/TRBV3-2	TRBJ2-3	-	18	TRBD2	CASSQNWGTSGRVDTQYF	TGTGCCAGCAGCCAAAACTGGGGGACTAGCGGGAGAGTAGATACGCAGTATTTT
TRBV6-6	TRBJ2-1	-	14	-	CASSYSDPYNEQFF	TGTGCCAGCAGTTACTCCGACCCCTACAATGAGCAGTTCTTC
TRBV10-3	TRBJ1-2	-	16	-	CAISASSGEWGYGYTF	TGTGCCATCAGTGCGTCCTCAGGGGAATGGGGTTATGGCTACACCTTC
TRBV5-4	TRBJ2-1	-	16	-	CASSFTAQSSYNEQFF	TGTGCCAGCAGCTTTACAGCGCAGAGCTCCTACAATGAGCAGTTCTTC
TRBV24-1	TRBJ2-7	-	11	-	CATSAGYEQYF	TGTGCCACCAGTGCGGGCTACGAGCAGTACTTC
TRBV14	TRBJ1-2	-	15	-	CASSQDYPGSYGYTF	TGTGCCAGCAGCCAAGACTATCCAGGGAGCTATGGCTACACCTTC